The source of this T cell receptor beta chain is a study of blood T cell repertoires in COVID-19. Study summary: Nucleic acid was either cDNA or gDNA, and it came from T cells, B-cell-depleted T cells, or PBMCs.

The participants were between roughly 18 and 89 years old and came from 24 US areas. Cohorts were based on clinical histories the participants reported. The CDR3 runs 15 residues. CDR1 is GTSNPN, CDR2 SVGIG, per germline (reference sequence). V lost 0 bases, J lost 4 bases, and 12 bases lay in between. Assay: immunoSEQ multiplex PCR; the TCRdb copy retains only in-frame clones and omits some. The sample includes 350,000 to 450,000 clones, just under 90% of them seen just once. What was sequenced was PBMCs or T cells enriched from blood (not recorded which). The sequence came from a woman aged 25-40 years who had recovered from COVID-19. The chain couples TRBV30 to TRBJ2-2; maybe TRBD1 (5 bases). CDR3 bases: TGTGCCTGGAGTGTAAGGCAGGGTGCCACCGGGGAGCTGTTTTTT. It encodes CAWSVRQGATGELFF.